The 2 T cell receptor beta chains listed next were all sequenced from one sample in a study of T cells in Graves' hyperthyroidism and ophthalmopathy. The CDR3 regions of TCR beta were amplified from RNA transcripts. Using the HTBI primer set, a first-round RT-PCR was run on the TCR CDR3. TCRdb reprocessed the multiplex PCR reads via MiXCR and lists one record per CDR3 protein. The data hold fewer than 250,000 distinct CDR3 sequences, with roughly 15% observed a single time. The sample consisted of blood. These receptors came from a woman between 18 and 30 years old with Graves' ophthalmopathy.

This clonotype was detected ten times or more. The chain couples TRBV4-3 to TRBJ2-7; 14 bases are shared with TRBD2. The V gene's germline CDR1 is LGHNA and CDR2 YSLEER. Losses at the gene ends were 1 base for V and 0 bases for J; bases not matched to a gene: 2. The length of the CDR3 is 17 residues. The CDR3 sequence is CASSQGLAGGGSYEQYF. CDR3 in DNA: TGCGCCAGCAGCCAAGGACTAGCGGGAGGGGGCTCCTACGAGCAGTACTTC.

This clonotype was observed at least ten times. J is TRBJ2-1 and V is TRBV12-3 or TRBV12-4; 7 nucleotides line up with TRBD1. The CDR3 loop spans 12 amino acids. The junction had 1 base not matched to a gene; V was cut back by 5 bases and J by 6 bases. DNA for the CDR3: TGTGCCAGCAGTACAGGGGTCAATGAGCAGTTCTTC. Protein product: CASSTGVNEQFF.